Below, 26 T cell receptor beta chains from the same sample are listed, as sequenced in a study of beta chain features in type 1 diabetes (dated by TCRdb to between 2018 and 2020). Library creation used the immunoSEQ multiplex PCR assay. The entire amount of isolated RNA was reverse transcribed using the High Capacity cDNA Reverse Transcription Kit, so the sequenced TCRB transcripts were expressed ones. The clones in this table, taken by TCRdb from immuneACCESS, are in-frame only. Not every clone is retained; where verified, under half of the shortfall comes from an unresolved V gene, and the cause of the rest is unknown. Here the sample has under 150,000 clones; about 51% occur a single time. The ten largest clones capture around 0.42% of the sample. The source material was Tregs from blood. The cell subset or site label here, explained by the study, means: regulatory CD4+ T cells. These receptors all stem from a young man in good health.

The chain couples TRBV5-1 to TRBJ2-3, with TRBD2 as a possible D gene (5 bases). Germline CDR1 reads SGHRS; CDR2 reads YFSETQ. CDR3 length: 16 residues. The V end lost 3 bases, the J end lost 3 bases, and 17 bases lay between the germline ends. CDR3 nucleotide sequence: TGCGCCAGCAGCTGGGCCGGTGGGTCGGGGACAGATACGCAGTATTTT. Protein sequence: CASSWAGGSGTDTQYF.

The rearrangement uses TRBV9 and TRBJ2-5; tentatively, D is TRBD2 (6 bases). Germline CDR1 SGDLS, CDR2 YYNGEE. There are 18 residues in the CDR3. The germline V and J ends were trimmed by 0 bases and 2 bases, with 20 bases remaining between them. CDR3 region: CASSVGIRGSGAQETQYF. CDR3 DNA sequence: TGTGCCAGCAGCGTAGGTATACGGGGTAGCGGAGCTCAAGAGACCCAGTACTTC. The full variable domain, with the rest looked up from reference TRBV9 and TRBJ2-5, is DSGVTQTPKHLITATGQRVTLRCSPRSGDLSVYWYQQSLDQGLQFLIQYYNGEERAKGNILERFSAQQFPDLHSELNLSSLELGDSALYFCASSVGIRGSGAQETQYFGPGTRLLVL.

This clone showed up just a few times. This chain links TRBV28 with TRBJ2-1; 7 nucleotides agree with TRBD1. V shed 3 bases, J shed 3 bases, and the junction held 5 bases outside the gene matches. The CDR3 totals 15 residues. The germline CDR1 and CDR2 sequences are MDHEN and SYDVKM. CDR3 bases: TGTGCCAGCAGTTTTATAGGACAGGTCTACAATGAGCAGTTCTTC. Amino acid sequence: CASSFIGQVYNEQFF.

The V gene is TRBV7-2, the J gene TRBJ2-4; 7 bases align to TRBD2. Germline V gives CDR1 SGHTA, CDR2 FQGNSA. Trimming at V came to 6 bases and at J to 7 bases, leaving 12 bases not matched to a gene. This CDR3 spans 15 amino acids. The CDR3 loop is CASSFTGTNANIQYF. CDR3 in DNA: TGTGCCAGCAGTTTTACCGGGACTAACGCGAACATTCAGTACTTC.

The chain employs TRBV5-4 and TRBJ2-7, with TRBD2 as a possible D gene (5 bases). There are 13 residues in the CDR3. V gave up 4 bases and J gave up 6 bases, with 14 bases separating them. The germline gives CDR1 SGHNT, CDR2 YYREEE (reference sequence). CDR3 nucleotide sequence: TGTGCCAGCAGCCCGGAGCCCCGGGGCGAGCAGTACTTC. The encoded protein is CASSPEPRGEQYF.

The chain has TRBV6-1 and TRBJ2-7; 7 bases map to TRBD2. Germline V gene lookup returns CDR1 MNHNS and CDR2 SASEGT. J was trimmed by 4 bases and V by 5 bases; bases with no gene match: 2. The CDR3 spans 12 residues. Written as DNA, the CDR3 is TGTGCCAGCAGTTGGGGGGGGTACGAGCAGTACTTC. It encodes CASSWGGYEQYF.

The chain is built from TRBV7-9 and TRBJ1-6; unclear D gene. Trimming took 2 bases from V and 7 from J, leaving 12 bases between them. This CDR3 has 15 residues. Germline V gene lookup returns CDR1 SEHNR and CDR2 FQNEAQ (reference sequence). This CDR3 is CASSLRLGSNSPLHF. CDR3 coding DNA: TGTGCCAGCAGCTTACGTCTGGGCTCAAATTCACCCCTCCACTTT.

The J gene is TRBJ2-6, the V gene TRBV5-1; D not resolved. V gave up 1 base and J gave up 4 bases, with 9 bases separating them. CDR1 and CDR2 (germline): SGHRS, YFSETQ. The CDR3 runs to 15 residues. CDR3 DNA sequence: TGCGCCAGCAGCTTGACTCGGTCGGGGGCCAACGTCCTGACTTTC. It specifies CASSLTRSGANVLTF.

Only a few counts were recorded for this clone. The chain employs TRBV20-1 and TRBJ2-5; D gene uncertain. The assigned J gene may be wrong: the sequence end matches TRBJ2-7 better. The CDR3 contains 11 residues. Germline loops: CDR1 DFQATT, CDR2 SNEGSKA (reference sequence). CDR3 amino acids: CSARLSYEQYF. The DNA of the CDR3 is TGCAGTGCTAGACTATCCTACGAGCAGTACTTC.

This clone has more than one count but fewer than ten. The chain combines TRBV29-1 with TRBJ2-5, with D maybe TRBD1 (6 bases). With 3 bases removed from V and 4 bases from J, the gap between germline ends came to 12 bases. Germline V gene data show CDR1 as SQVTM and CDR2 as ANQGSEA. The CDR3 has 13 amino acids. The CDR3 here is CSVERQVRETQYF. The CDR3 coding sequence is TGCAGCGTTGAGAGACAGGTGCGAGAGACCCAGTACTTC.

The chain links TRBV6-5 to TRBJ1-1; no reliable D call. Per the germline V gene, CDR1 is MNHEY and CDR2 is SVGAGI. V lost 7 bases and J lost 1, with 13 bases in between. The CDR3 consists of 14 residues. CDR3 in DNA: TGTGCCAGCACCCGGGTGGCGGGGAACACTGAAGCTTTCTTT. As protein: CASTRVAGNTEAFF.

V usage is TRBV2 and J usage is TRBJ2-7, with TRBD2 matching 11 bases. V gave up 6 bases and J gave up 2 bases; unmatched junction bases: 6. Germline values: CDR1 SNHLY, CDR2 FYNNEI. The length of the CDR3 is 15 residues. CDR3 coding DNA: TGTGCCAGCAGACGGACTAGCGGGCATACCTACGAGCAGTACTTC. It translates to CASRRTSGHTYEQYF.

V gene TRBV7-9 combines with J gene TRBJ2-3; 7 nucleotides match TRBD2. Germline-derived CDR1 and CDR2 are SEHNR and FQNEAQ (reference sequence). J lost 10 bases, V lost 3 bases, and 4 bases had no gene match. The CDR3 has 12 residues. The CDR3 sequence: CASSFRLAPQYF. CDR3 nucleotide sequence: TGTGCCAGCAGCTTTCGACTAGCTCCGCAGTATTTT.

The chain links TRBV5-1 to TRBJ2-5; D remains unclear. Germline V gene data show CDR1 as SGHRS and CDR2 as YFSETQ. The CDR3 consists of 13 residues. The V gene lost 2 bases and the J gene lost 4 bases, with 9 bases spanning the gap. The CDR3 nucleotides read TGCGCCAGCAGCTTACAGACGCGAGAGACCCAGTACTTC. It yields the protein CASSLQTRETQYF.

CDR3 sequence: CASSLGSGGYNEQFF. The CDR3 region has the DNA TGTGCCAGCAGCTTGGGGTCGGGAGGGTACAATGAGCAGTTCTTC. The chain combines TRBV5-4 with TRBJ2-1; the match to TRBD2 covers 8 bases. Per the germline V gene, CDR1 is SGHNT and CDR2 is YYREEE (reference sequence). V shed 0 bases, J shed 4 bases, and the junction held 3 bases outside the gene matches. This CDR3 has 15 residues.

CDR3 DNA: TGTGCCAGCAGAACTATGGGGAGAACCTACGAGCAGTACTTC. The encoded protein is CASRTMGRTYEQYF. This chain uses TRBV6-1 with TRBJ2-5; possibly TRBD2 for D (5 bases). The last part of the DNA fits TRBJ2-7 better; the J call may be wrong. The CDR3 extends over 14 amino acids. CDR1 and CDR2 (germline): MNHNS, SASEGT.

For the CDR3, the DNA is TGTGCCAGCTCACCTCGCAGAATCGACAGGGGCCATGGCTACACCTTC. It is translated as CASSPRRIDRGHGYTF. The chain recombines TRBV18 with TRBJ1-2; 8 nucleotides line up with TRBD1. The germline V gene has CDR1 KGHSH and CDR2 LQKENI. Trimming at V came to 3 bases and at J to 6 bases, leaving 12 bases not matched to a gene. The CDR3 sequence is 16 residues long.

This clone has a handful of counts. The V call is TRBV30, the J call TRBJ2-2; D gene unclear. V was shortened by 2 bases and J by 4 bases, with 8 bases between the two germline ends. CDR1 GTSNPN and CDR2 SVGIG come from the germline V gene (reference sequence). CDR3 size: 13 residues. The CDR3 DNA is TGTGCCTGGAGTCATAGTGGCACCGGGGAGCTGTTTTTT. It yields the protein CAWSHSGTGELFF.

This chain uses TRBV27 with TRBJ2-2, with TRBD2 identical over 12 bases. Trimming removed 3 bases from V and 2 bases from J; junction bases left unmatched: 10. The CDR3 extends over 19 amino acids. CDR1 and CDR2 from the germline V gene are MNHEY and SMNVEV (reference sequence). CDR3 residues: CASSFWDKGLAGNTGELFF. The CDR3 coding sequence is TGTGCCAGCAGTTTTTGGGACAAGGGACTAGCGGGTAACACCGGGGAGCTGTTTTTT.

The J gene is TRBJ2-3, the V gene TRBV11-3, with 9 bases matching TRBD2. Germline CDR1 and CDR2: SGHNT and YENEEA. CDR3 size: 16 residues. V gave up 5 bases and J gave up 7 bases; unmatched junction bases: 13. The CDR3 is CASSRGGAGGMNTQYF. The CDR3 DNA sequence: TGTGCCAGCAGCCGCGGGGGAGCGGGGGGCATGAATACGCAGTATTTT.

V gene TRBV7-2 combines with J gene TRBJ1-2, with D perhaps TRBD1 (6 bases). The CDR3 has 14 residues. With 6 bases removed from V and 4 bases from J, the gap between germline ends came to 15 bases. The germline V gene encodes CDR1 SGHTA and CDR2 FQGNSA. The CDR3 protein is CASRRTRGSYGYTF. The CDR3 region has the DNA TGTGCCAGCAGACGGACAAGGGGGTCCTATGGCTACACCTTC.

The rearrangement joins TRBV19 to TRBJ1-2; 7 nucleotides align to TRBD1. The CDR3 spans 16 residues. Germline CDR1 and CDR2: LNHDA and SQIVND (reference sequence). V lost 5 bases and J lost 2; bases outside the gene matches: 11. CDR3 DNA: TGTGCCAGTAGTGATCTTCCGGGACAGAGAAACTATGGCTACACCTTC. Amino acids: CASSDLPGQRNYGYTF.

This rearrangement joins TRBV7-2 to TRBJ2-1, with a tentative D call TRBD2 (6 bases). With 5 bases removed from V and 8 bases from J, the gap between germline ends came to 16 bases. Germline CDR1 SGHTA, CDR2 FQGNSA. The length of the CDR3 is 14 residues. The CDR3 region has the DNA TGTGCCAGCAGCCAGACTAGGGCCCCGGATGAGCAGTTCTTC. It yields the protein CASSQTRAPDEQFF.

This clone was counted a single time. The genes are TRBV19 and TRBJ1-5; 12 bases align to TRBD1. Germline V CDR1 and CDR2: LNHDA, SQIVND (reference sequence). The CDR3 sequence is 17 residues long. The junction had 9 bases not matched to a gene; V was cut back by 6 bases and J by 3 bases. The CDR3 DNA is TGTGCCAGTAGCCTGGGACAGGGGGCCCCCTCCAATCAGCCCCAGCATTTT. This translates into CASSLGQGAPSNQPQHF.

This chain links TRBV5-1 with TRBJ2-1; 11 bases match TRBD2. CDR3 size: 18 residues. The J segment lost 0 bases and the V segment lost 2 bases, leaving 7 bases of the junction unmatched. CDR1 is SGHRS, CDR2 YFSETQ, per germline. CDR3 in DNA: TGCGCCAGCAGCTTAGGTAGCGGGAGGGATCACTCCTACAATGAGCAGTTCTTC. Encoded protein: CASSLGSGRDHSYNEQFF.

This clone was observed a few times. The CDR3 is CASSGTEANYGYTF. The CDR3 DNA is TGCGCCAGCAGCGGGACAGAGGCAAACTATGGCTACACCTTC. The chain has TRBV5-1 and TRBJ1-2; TRBD1 matches 7 bases. V lost 4 bases, J lost 2 bases, and 5 bases stayed unmatched. Germline CDR1 is SGHRS and CDR2 is YFSETQ. The CDR3 totals 14 residues.